The next 32 T cell receptor beta chains were all read from a single sample in a study of blood T cells in healthy people across ages. Then a second PCR, running roughly 7 to 11 cycles, was carried out with a sample-barcoded 5' primer and a J-beta primer mix. TCRdb recomputed calls from the 5' RACE reads with MiXCR, one row per CDR3 protein. The sample gives roughly 830,000 distinct CDR3 sequences, approximately 59% of which show up once; roughly a quarter is in the top ten. Specimen: blood. The receptors were gathered from a man aged 25-40 years in good health.

This clonotype has a single count. This rearrangement joins TRBV30 to TRBJ2-6, with no clear D. Germline lookup yields CDR1 GTSNPN and CDR2 SVGIG (reference sequence). The CDR3 covers 14 residues. Between the trimmed V and J ends, which lost 1 base and 0 bases, there was a span of 4 bases. CDR3: CAWSGFSGANVLTF. In nucleotides, the CDR3 is TGTGCCTGGAGTGGCTTCTCTGGGGCCAACGTCCTGACTTTC.

The sample holds a few counts of this clonotype. The chain joins TRBV7-2 to TRBJ2-5, with a possible D match to TRBD1 (6 bases). The DNA end is a closer match to TRBJ2-7, so the J assignment may be wrong. The CDR3 is 15 amino acids. Germline values: CDR1 SGHTA, CDR2 FQGNSA. This CDR3 reads CASSLVYRVSNEQYF. The CDR3 DNA reads as TGTGCCAGCAGCTTAGTGTACAGGGTCAGCAACGAGCAGTACTTC.

V usage is TRBV5-1 and J usage is TRBJ2-7, with 12 bases aligning to TRBD1. Unmatched junction bases numbered 13, after V lost 0 bases and J lost 6 bases. The CDR3 is 18 residues long. Looked up from germline, CDR1 is SGHRS and CDR2 is YFSETQ. As DNA, the CDR3 is TGCGCCAGCAGCTTGGCCGGAACACCGGGACAGGGGGCCAGCGAGCAGTACTTC. Its protein product is CASSLAGTPGQGASEQYF.

This clonotype was counted only a few times. The chain uses TRBV27 and TRBJ2-7; D not resolved. The CDR3 length is 10 residues. V was shortened by 11 bases and J by 1 base, with 6 bases between the two germline ends. The germline V gene has CDR1 MNHEY and CDR2 SMNVEV (reference sequence). CDR3 nucleotides: TGTGCCGTCGGGTCCTACGAGCAGTACTTC. Its protein product is CAVGSYEQYF.

The chain employs TRBV7-6 and TRBJ1-4; D call uncertain. The CDR3 length is 14 residues. Germline values: CDR1 SGHVS, CDR2 FNYEAQ. The V gene lost 3 bases and the J gene lost 5 bases, with 10 bases spanning the gap. The CDR3 DNA follows: TGTGCCAGCAGCTTGCTGAGACGGAATGAAAAACTGTTTTTT. This sequence encodes CASSLLRRNEKLFF.

The V and J genes are TRBV29-1 and TRBJ2-7; D may be TRBD2 (5 bases). CDR3 length: 13 amino acids. The V and J ends lost 4 bases and 1 base respectively, with 11 bases between them. The germline gives CDR1 SQVTM, CDR2 ANQGSEA. CDR3 protein: CSVADFSSYEQYF. DNA of the CDR3: TGCAGCGTTGCGGACTTTAGTTCCTACGAGCAGTACTTC.

This clonotype was detected only a few times. The chain joins TRBV2 to TRBJ2-1; the match to TRBD1 covers 9 bases. From germline, CDR1 is SNHLY and CDR2 FYNNEI. The CDR3 length is 13 residues. With V trimmed by 6 bases and J by 6 bases, 3 bases remained unmatched. The CDR3 here is CASRTGGGNEQFF. DNA of the CDR3: TGTGCCAGCAGGACAGGGGGTGGCAATGAGCAGTTCTTC.

The chain has TRBV9 and TRBJ1-5, with D possibly TRBD1 on 6 matching bases. V lost 4 bases, J lost 1 base, and 15 bases lay in between. Germline V gives CDR1 SGDLS, CDR2 YYNGEE. The CDR3 extends over 16 amino acids. This chain's CDR3 is CASSSGGPGSNQPQHF. CDR3 nucleotide sequence: TGTGCCAGCAGCAGCGGGGGCCCGGGGAGCAATCAGCCCCAGCATTTT.

This clonotype was recorded once. The chain links TRBV9 to TRBJ2-7; D uncertain. The CDR3 runs to 14 residues. Looked up from germline, CDR1 is SGDLS and CDR2 is YYNGEE. Trimming removed 1 base at V and 2 bases at J, with 10 bases between. CDR3 sequence: CASSVSMDTYEQYF. CDR3 DNA sequence: TGTGCCAGCAGCGTATCGATGGATACCTACGAGCAGTACTTC.

This clonotype was detected only once. This chain connects TRBV28 to TRBJ1-6, with TRBD1 matching 8 bases. The germline gives CDR1 MDHEN, CDR2 SYDVKM. The CDR3 runs to 13 residues. J was trimmed by 8 bases and V by 7 bases; bases with no gene match: 4. CDR3 protein: CASTATGDSPLHF. The DNA of the CDR3 is TGTGCCAGCACCGCGACAGGGGATTCACCCCTCCACTTT.

The gene calls are TRBV29-1 and TRBJ2-1; D is unclear. Trimming cost V 8 bases and J 3 bases, with 17 bases left between them. Looked up from germline, CDR1 is SQVTM and CDR2 is ANQGSEA. The CDR3 contains 14 residues. CDR3 DNA sequence: TGCAGCCCCCATCTCCCTGGGGTCTACAATGAGCAGTTCTTC. Residues: CSPHLPGVYNEQFF.

This clonotype was seen only a few times. The genes are TRBV12-3 or TRBV12-4 and TRBJ1-4; no reliable D call. The V end lost 5 bases, the J end lost 8 bases, and 15 bases lay between the germline ends. CDR3 length: 14 residues. In DNA, the CDR3 is TGTGCCAGCAGTCCAAACCTCGTCGGGGAAAAACTGTTTTTT. It specifies CASSPNLVGEKLFF.

The chain recombines TRBV4-3 with TRBJ2-3; 7 bases agree with TRBD2. This CDR3 is 15 amino acids long. The germline V gene has CDR1 LGHNA and CDR2 YSLEER. Trimming removed 7 bases from V and 1 base from J; junction bases left unmatched: 8. The CDR3 DNA sequence: TGCGCCAGCACCCTGGCCCTAGCGGGCACAGATACGCAGTATTTT. Translated, it gives CASTLALAGTDTQYF.

This clonotype was seen just once. The chain employs TRBV7-6 and TRBJ2-7; TRBD1 agrees at 7 bases. Germline loops: CDR1 SGHVS, CDR2 FNYEAQ. The V gene end was trimmed by 5 bases and the J gene end by 2 bases; junction bases not matched to a gene: 12. CDR3 length: 16 residues. CDR3 in amino acids: CASSPTLTGVAYEQYF. As DNA, the CDR3 is TGTGCCAGCAGCCCCACCCTTACAGGGGTGGCCTACGAGCAGTACTTC.

The chain couples TRBV4-2 to TRBJ1-1, with D possibly being TRBD1 (6 bases). V was pared by 7 bases and J by 0 bases, with 12 bases between. This CDR3 spans 14 amino acids. Germline values: CDR1 LGHNA, CDR2 YNFKEQ. The CDR3 loop reads CASILDRMNTEAFF. CDR3 DNA sequence: TGTGCCAGCATCTTAGACAGGATGAACACTGAAGCTTTCTTT.

This clonotype was detected only a few times. The chain has TRBV7-9 and TRBJ2-1, with TRBD2 as a possible D gene (5 bases). Trimming removed 11 bases at V and 2 bases at J, with 19 bases between. CDR3 size: 15 residues. Germline V gene data show CDR1 as SEHNR and CDR2 as FQNEAQ (reference sequence). The CDR3 coding sequence is TGTGCCTACGCCCTAGGCCCCGGGACCTACAATGAGCAGTTCTTC. This encodes CAYALGPGTYNEQFF.

Only a few counts were recorded for this clonotype. J is TRBJ2-7 and V is TRBV29-1; TRBD1 matches 7 bases. CDR1 is SQVTM, CDR2 ANQGSEA, per germline. The V and J ends lost 8 bases and 2 bases, in that order; junction bases with no gene match: 9. The CDR3 has 13 residues. The CDR3 protein is CSPETTGPYEQYF. DNA of the CDR3: TGCAGCCCGGAGACGACAGGGCCCTACGAGCAGTACTTC.

The rearrangement joins TRBV20-1 to TRBJ2-1; 7 bases are a match to TRBD1. V lost 5 bases, J lost 5 bases, and 15 bases stayed unmatched. Germline V lookup: CDR1 DFQATT, CDR2 SNEGSKA (reference sequence). The CDR3 loop spans 16 amino acids. CDR3 in amino acids: CSAGVIRDSNHNEQFF. The CDR3 DNA follows: TGCAGTGCTGGAGTAATCCGGGACAGTAACCACAATGAGCAGTTCTTC.

J is TRBJ2-7 and V is TRBV18; 7 bases map to TRBD1. This CDR3 has 13 residues. After removal of 2 bases from V and 7 bases from J, the junction contained 5 bases not matched to a gene. Germline CDR1 KGHSH, CDR2 LQKENI. This chain's CDR3 is CASSPETGREQYF. The CDR3, as DNA: TGTGCCAGCTCACCAGAGACAGGGCGAGAGCAGTACTTC.

V is TRBV7-2 and J is TRBJ1-2; possible D gene TRBD1, 5 bases. Germline assignment: CDR1 SGHTA and CDR2 FQGNSA. Trimming pared 1 base from V and 7 bases from J, leaving 19 bases between. CDR3 length: 16 residues. CDR3 sequence: CASSLDFWAGQRGYTF. CDR3 DNA sequence: TGTGCCAGCAGCTTAGACTTTTGGGCAGGGCAGCGTGGCTACACCTTC.

V usage is TRBV3-1 and J usage is TRBJ1-5; 8 bases match TRBD1. J gave up 6 bases and V 2 bases, and 6 bases lay outside the gene matches. The germline CDR1 and CDR2 sequences are LGHDT and YNNKEL (reference sequence). There are 15 residues in the CDR3. CDR3 loop: CASSQLQGGGQPQHF. The CDR3 nucleotides are TGTGCCAGCAGCCAACTACAGGGGGGAGGTCAGCCCCAGCATTTT.

The chain employs TRBV2 and TRBJ1-2; D remains unclear. V gave up 6 bases and J gave up 9 bases, with 20 bases separating them. This CDR3 comprises 14 residues. Germline V gene lookup returns CDR1 SNHLY and CDR2 FYNNEI. The CDR3 DNA reads as TGTGCCAGCAGCCCAGAAGCAGGAGGTTTTAGCTACACCTTC. This translates into CASSPEAGGFSYTF.

V gene TRBV7-3 combines with J gene TRBJ2-2; D may correspond to TRBD1 or TRBD2 (5 bases each). Germline V gene lookup returns CDR1 SGHTA and CDR2 FQGTGA. The CDR3 has 16 residues. Trimming shortened V by 5 bases and J by 4 bases, and 17 bases separated the two germline ends. This CDR3 reads CASSLGHTGRTGELFF. CDR3 DNA: TGTGCCAGCAGCCTCGGTCATACGGGACGCACCGGGGAGCTGTTTTTT.

The rearrangement joins TRBV6-5 to TRBJ1-2, with D perhaps TRBD1 (5 bases). The CDR3 covers 14 residues. V gave up 6 bases and J gave up 7 bases, with 18 bases separating them. Germline CDR1 reads MNHEY; CDR2 reads SVGAGI. As DNA, the CDR3 is TGTGCCAGCAGGAGTCCGGGATACACAGGTGGCTACACCTTC. Amino acid sequence: CASRSPGYTGGYTF.

The V gene is TRBV29-1, the J gene TRBJ1-2; D remains ambiguous. Germline V gene data show CDR1 as SQVTM and CDR2 as ANQGSEA. The V end was cut by 5 bases, the J end by 7 bases, with 14 bases between. The CDR3 consists of 12 residues. CDR3 in DNA: TGCAGCGTTCTTGGACGGCTAAGTGGCTACACCTTC. It yields the protein CSVLGRLSGYTF.

The rearrangement uses TRBV4-2 and TRBJ2-5; the match to TRBD2 covers 7 bases. CDR1 and CDR2 (germline): LGHNA, YNFKEQ. The CDR3 length is 15 residues. The ends lost 1 base at V and 11 bases at J; junction bases unmatched: 13. CDR3 bases: TGTGCCAGCAGCCAAGTTCTAGCGGAACTCTACGGGCAGTACTTC. Protein sequence: CASSQVLAELYGQYF.

This chain links TRBV4-3 with TRBJ2-5, with 10 nucleotides matching TRBD2. The CDR3 is made up of 18 amino acids. Germline CDR1 and CDR2: LGHNA and YSLEER. After removal of 3 bases from V and 0 bases from J, the junction contained 10 bases not matched to a gene. The CDR3 loop is CASSQGPMTSGYQETQYF. CDR3 DNA sequence: TGCGCCAGCAGCCAGGGGCCCATGACTAGCGGGTACCAAGAGACCCAGTACTTC.

This clonotype has only a few counts. The chain couples TRBV12-3 or TRBV12-4 to TRBJ2-1; tentatively, D is TRBD1 or TRBD2 (5 bases each). V lost 5 bases and J 10 bases, leaving 21 bases between the germline ends. CDR3 length equals 15 residues. The chain's CDR3 is CASSLWGERGREQFF. The DNA for the CDR3 is TGTGCCAGCAGTCTCTGGGGTGAGAGGGGCCGGGAGCAGTTCTTC.

As to this clonotype: At one of its ends the junction is not consistent with the germline gene, which may arise from a read error. The rearrangement uses TRBV5-1 and TRBJ2-3; perhaps TRBD1 as D (7 bases). Germline V gives CDR1 SGHRS, CDR2 YFSETQ. The CDR3 loop spans 15 amino acids. CDR3 loop: CASSLPGGGTDTRYF. Here the CDR3 DNA reads TGCGCCAGCAGCTTGCCAGGGGGAGGCACAGATACGCGGTATTTT.

This clonotype was recorded only once. The chain carries TRBV6-1 and TRBJ1-1; D may be TRBD1 (5 bases). This CDR3 region has 14 residues. Germline CDR1 and CDR2: MNHNS and SASEGT. Trimming removed 6 bases from V and 4 bases from J, with 15 bases in between. CDR3 sequence reads: CASRGAGGGTEAFF. CDR3 in DNA: TGTGCCAGCAGGGGTGCGGGGGGTGGCACTGAAGCTTTCTTT.

This clonotype was seen a few times. The chain links TRBV3-1 to TRBJ1-6, with 7 bases lining up with TRBD1. Germline assignment: CDR1 LGHDT and CDR2 YNNKEL (reference sequence). This CDR3 has 14 residues. V lost 5 bases and J lost 8; bases outside the gene matches: 6. The CDR3 nucleotides are TGTGCCAGCAGCACAGGGGCCTCTGATTCACCCCTCCACTTT. It specifies CASSTGASDSPLHF.

The chain combines TRBV18 with TRBJ2-7; D remains ambiguous. Per germline, CDR1 KGHSH and CDR2 LQKENI. The ends were cut back, 2 bases at V and 3 bases at J, with 5 bases in the middle. The CDR3 consists of 12 residues. CDR3 bases: TGTGCCAGCTCACCAAGAGTCTACGAGCAGTACTTC. It is translated as CASSPRVYEQYF.